Presented here are 28 T cell receptor beta chains from one specimen sequenced in a study of Tregs in tolerant kidney transplant recipients. Method: immunoSEQ multiplex PCR; TCRdb's copy keeps in-frame clones and lacks some. The profile covers 90,000 to 130,000 clones, with 90% appearing a single time and 0.3% to 0.4% taken by the ten largest. The material sequenced was CD4+ T cells from blood, taken before the transplant. Source of these receptors: a human donor who received a combined kidney and bone marrow transplant.

This chain joins TRBV29-1 and TRBJ2-1; 9 bases line up with TRBD1. The CDR3 is made up of 11 amino acids. V trimming: 6 bases; J trimming: 14 bases; junction bases outside the gene matches: 8. Germline V gives CDR1 SQVTM, CDR2 ANQGSEA. The CDR3 nucleotides are TGCAGCGTCGGAACAGGGGGCGTTGAGTTCTTC. This gives the protein CSVGTGGVEFF.

The rearrangement uses TRBV5-6 and TRBJ2-7; D remains ambiguous. CDR1 SGHDT and CDR2 YYEEEE come from the germline V gene. The V end was cut by 0 bases, the J end by 7 bases, with 8 bases between. The CDR3 has 12 amino acids. CDR3 bases: TGTGCCAGCAGCTTGGAGCGTCGTGAGCAGTACTTC. Its protein is CASSLERREQYF.

J is TRBJ1-2 and V is TRBV30; D is undetermined. CDR3 size: 15 residues. The ends were cut back, 4 bases at V and 6 bases at J, with 21 bases in the middle. CDR1 and CDR2 from the germline V gene are GTSNPN and SVGIG (reference sequence). DNA for the CDR3: TGTGCCTGGAATCATGTCTCTCGGGGAGAAAATGGCTACACCTTC. Amino acid sequence: CAWNHVSRGENGYTF.

The J gene is TRBJ2-2, the V gene TRBV7-6, with 12 bases fitting TRBD1. The germline V gene encodes CDR1 SGHVS and CDR2 FNYEAQ. Trimming cost V 5 bases and J 4 bases; bases outside gene matches: 5. The CDR3 loop spans 16 amino acids. The CDR3 DNA reads as TGTGCCAGCAGCGCGGGACAGGGGGCAATCACCGGGGAGCTGTTTTTT. Protein: CASSAGQGAITGELFF.

This chain joins TRBV5-4 and TRBJ1-2; 7 positions agree with TRBD1. CDR3 length equals 15 residues. Germline V lookup: CDR1 SGHNT, CDR2 YYREEE (reference sequence). V was pared by 0 bases and J by 5 bases, with 7 bases of the junction left unmatched. Written as DNA, the CDR3 is TGTGCCAGCAGCTTGGCCCCCAACAGGGGTTATGGCTACACCTTC. Amino acid sequence: CASSLAPNRGYGYTF. The variable domain in full, with the rest retrieved from reference TRBV5-4 and TRBJ1-2, is ETGVTQSPTHLIKTRGQQVTLRCSSQSGHNTVSWYQQALGQGPQFIFQYYREEENGRGNFPPRFSGLQFPNYSSELNVNALELDDSALYLCASSLAPNRGYGYTFGSGTRLTVV.

The V and J genes are TRBV11-3 and TRBJ2-7; D ambiguous. CDR3 length: 16 residues. Germline values: CDR1 SGHNT, CDR2 YENEEA. The germline V and J ends were trimmed by 5 bases and 0 bases, with 17 bases remaining between them. The CDR3 nucleotides are TGTGCCAGCAGCCCTCAAAGCGTCCGAGACTCCTACGAGCAGTACTTC. It yields the protein CASSPQSVRDSYEQYF.

V gene TRBV21-1 combines with J gene TRBJ1-2; TRBD1, the table's D call, was not compared with the DNA. TRBV21-1 is reported as a pseudogene. The CDR3 spans 15 residues. The CDR3 is CASSGRAADRYGYTF. CDR3 nucleotides: TGTGCCAGCAGTGGCAGGGCAGCCGATCGTTATGGCTACACCTTC.

V gene TRBV6-6 combines with J gene TRBJ1-4, with a tentative D call TRBD1 (5 bases). Per germline, CDR1 MNHNY and CDR2 SVGAGI (reference sequence). This CDR3 has 14 amino acids. V was pared by 5 bases and J by 8 bases, with 15 bases between. The CDR3 DNA sequence: TGTGCCAGCAGTCGGGGCGGGGTCGAGGAAAAACTGTTTTTT. Translation: CASSRGGVEEKLFF.

The V gene is TRBV9, the J gene TRBJ2-5; 11 bases align to TRBD1. J was trimmed by 1 base and V by 6 bases; bases with no gene match: 2. The CDR3 runs to 14 residues. The germline CDR1 and CDR2 sequences are SGDLS and YYNGEE. CDR3 DNA sequence: TGTGCCAGCAACGGGACAGGGGGCCAAGAGACCCAGTACTTC. Its translation: CASNGTGGQETQYF.

CDR3 nucleotide sequence: TGTGCCAGCAGCGACCGGGGTGCCGGCAATTCACCCCTCCACTTT. It yields the protein CASSDRGAGNSPLHF. The chain has TRBV11-2 and TRBJ1-6, with D unclear. Trimming took off 5 bases at V and 7 bases at J, with 15 bases between the two ends. Looked up from germline, CDR1 is SGHAT and CDR2 is FQNNGV. The length of the CDR3 is 15 residues.

This clone has only one observation. The chain carries TRBV12-5 and TRBJ2-5; possibly TRBD1 for D (6 bases). The CDR3 covers 17 residues. Germline CDR1 is LGHNT and CDR2 is FRNRAP. The germline V and J ends were trimmed by 1 base and 8 bases, with 23 bases remaining between them. The CDR3 DNA reads TGTGCTAGTGGTTTGGGAACGTCCGGGACACGGATACGTACCCAGTACTTC. Translated: CASGLGTSGTRIRTQYF. Looking up the rest from reference TRBV12-5 and TRBJ2-5 gives the full variable domain: DARVTQTPRHKVTEMGQEVTMRCQPILGHNTVFWYRQTMMQGLELLAYFRNRAPLDDSGMPKDRFSAEMPDATLATLKIQPSEPRDSAVYFCASGLGTSGTRIRTQYFGPGTRLLVL.

The V gene is TRBV2, the J gene TRBJ2-3; 8 nucleotides line up with TRBD2. Germline-derived CDR1 and CDR2 are SNHLY and FYNNEI. After removal of 4 bases from V and 6 bases from J, the junction contained 9 bases not matched to a gene. The CDR3 runs 15 residues. The CDR3 spells CASSVQAGAADTQYF. CDR3 in DNA: TGTGCCAGCAGTGTTCAAGCGGGAGCCGCGGATACGCAGTATTTT.

The J gene is TRBJ1-2, the V gene TRBV29-1, with TRBD1 as a possible D gene (5 bases). Trimming pared 7 bases from V and 2 bases from J, leaving 11 bases between. The CDR3 is 12 amino acids. Per the germline V gene, CDR1 is SQVTM and CDR2 is ANQGSEA. The CDR3 reads CSATGANYGYTF. The CDR3 DNA reads as TGCAGCGCAACAGGTGCCAACTATGGCTACACCTTC.

The chain combines TRBV5-5 with TRBJ2-2; TRBD1 matches at 10 bases. CDR3 size: 15 residues. Germline lookup yields CDR1 SGHKS and CDR2 YYEKEE (reference sequence). V lost 5 bases and J lost 6; bases outside the gene matches: 7. CDR3 nucleotide sequence: TGTGCCAGCAGTGGGACAGGGGTTAGTTCCGGGGAGCTGTTTTTT. As protein: CASSGTGVSSGELFF.

The genes are TRBV7-9 and TRBJ2-1, with D tentatively TRBD1 (5 bases). V lost 5 bases to trimming and J lost 8 bases, with 22 bases between them. The CDR3 extends over 16 amino acids. The germline V gene has CDR1 SEHNR and CDR2 FQNEAQ (reference sequence). The DNA of the CDR3 is TGTGCCAGCAGCACTCGATCCGCAGGGATTGCCGATGAGCAGTTCTTC. Its translation: CASSTRSAGIADEQFF.

The rearrangement joins TRBV27 to TRBJ2-2; 7 nucleotides line up with TRBD2. Germline V gene sequence: CDR1 MNHEY, CDR2 SMNVEV (reference sequence). V lost 7 bases and J lost 7; bases outside the gene matches: 12. The CDR3 is 15 amino acids. The CDR3 loop reads CASTPRGGSGGELFF. In DNA form, the CDR3 reads TGTGCCAGCACCCCACGGGGAGGGTCGGGCGGGGAGCTGTTTTTT.

This chain links TRBV6-5 with TRBJ1-2, with D possibly TRBD1 on 6 matching bases. Germline V gene data show CDR1 as MNHEY and CDR2 as SVGAGI. The V gene lost 0 bases and the J gene lost 4 bases, with 15 bases spanning the gap. The CDR3 runs to 16 residues. CDR3 amino acids: CASSYSTQGLGYGYTF. CDR3 in DNA: TGTGCCAGCAGTTACTCGACACAGGGATTGGGCTATGGCTACACCTTC.

The count of this clone is one. This chain connects TRBV2 to TRBJ1-5; D might be TRBD1 (5 bases). Per germline, CDR1 SNHLY and CDR2 FYNNEI. The V end lost 0 bases, the J end lost 4 bases, and 13 bases lay between the germline ends. This CDR3 region has 16 residues. The CDR3 here is CASSEAMSRGNQPQHF. For the CDR3, the DNA is TGTGCCAGCAGTGAAGCTATGTCCCGGGGGAATCAGCCCCAGCATTTT.

As concerns this clone: The junction departs from the called germline gene at one end, perhaps through a read error. The chain is built from TRBV2 and TRBJ2-7; D is possibly TRBD2 (6 bases). In germline, CDR1 is SNHLY, CDR2 FYNNEI. The CDR3 is 14 amino acids. The CDR3 region is CASSEAPPGELVKF. The CDR3 region has the DNA TGTGCCAGCAGTGAAGCGCCGCCGGGGGAGTTGGTTAAGTTC.

The CDR3 region is CASSFMRTDTQYF. The CDR3 DNA follows: TGTGCCAGCAGTTTTATGCGAACAGATACGCAGTATTTT. The V gene is TRBV27, the J gene TRBJ2-3; D gene unclear. V shed 3 bases and J shed 3 bases, with 7 bases lying between them. CDR1 and CDR2 from the germline V gene are MNHEY and SMNVEV (reference sequence). The CDR3 sequence is 13 residues long.

This clone appeared a single time. The rearrangement links TRBV12-5 to TRBJ2-7, with 7 bases that match TRBD1. The germline CDR1 and CDR2 sequences are LGHNT and FRNRAP. The CDR3 has 13 amino acids. The V segment lost 9 bases and the J segment 0 bases; nucleotides outside the gene matches: 5. The CDR3 DNA is TGTGCTAGCCGACAGGGCAGCTCCTACGAGCAGTACTTC. Translating it yields CASRQGSSYEQYF.

This rearrangement joins TRBV19 to TRBJ2-3, with D hard to call. Trimming cost V 5 bases and J 4 bases, with 16 bases left between them. Germline-derived CDR1 and CDR2 are LNHDA and SQIVND (reference sequence). This CDR3 has 15 amino acids. The CDR3 region has the DNA TGTGCCAGTAGTGACGCGTCTAGGTACGCAGATACGCAGTATTTT. This codes for CASSDASRYADTQYF.

The gene calls are TRBV9 and TRBJ2-1; maybe TRBD2 (5 bases). The length of the CDR3 is 13 residues. V was shortened by 2 bases and J by 7 bases, with 10 bases between the two germline ends. The germline V gene encodes CDR1 SGDLS and CDR2 YYNGEE. The CDR3 loop reads CASSVDRENEQFF. The CDR3 DNA reads as TGTGCCAGCAGCGTTGACCGGGAAAATGAGCAGTTCTTC.

The chain is built from TRBV19 and TRBJ1-2; possible D gene TRBD1, 6 bases. CDR3 length: 14 residues. V lost 6 bases and J lost 4, with 15 bases in between. Looked up from germline, CDR1 is LNHDA and CDR2 is SQIVND (reference sequence). The CDR3 DNA is TGTGCCAGTAGGCCGGGACAACTTAGCTATGGCTACACCTTC. Its translation: CASRPGQLSYGYTF.

The chain couples TRBV4-1 to TRBJ1-5, with 8 bases lining up with TRBD1. Per the germline V gene, CDR1 is MGHRA and CDR2 is YSYEKL. The J segment lost 7 bases and the V segment lost 2 bases, leaving 10 bases of the junction unmatched. This CDR3 has 16 amino acids. The CDR3 protein is CASSQQGARGGQPQHF. As DNA, the CDR3 is TGCGCCAGCAGCCAACAGGGGGCGAGAGGGGGGCAGCCCCAGCATTTT.

This chain links TRBV10-3 with TRBJ2-5; TRBD2 might be the D (6 bases). V lost 4 bases, J lost 3 bases, and 6 bases lay in between. The CDR3 consists of 12 residues. Germline CDR1 is ENHRY and CDR2 is SYGVKD. CDR3: CAISAGEETQYF. The CDR3 DNA reads TGTGCCATCAGTGCGGGGGAAGAGACCCAGTACTTC.

The V call is TRBV7-9, the J call TRBJ1-5; D not certain. Germline lookup yields CDR1 SEHNR and CDR2 FQNEAQ (reference sequence). The V end lost 5 bases, the J end lost 0 bases, and 11 bases lay between the germline ends. The CDR3 runs 15 residues. The CDR3, as DNA: TGTGCCAGCAGCCCACACGGGGATAGCAATCAGCCCCAGCATTTT. Translation gives CASSPHGDSNQPQHF.

This CDR3 is CASSSPRYPSGTEAFF. As DNA, the CDR3 is TGTGCCAGCAGCTCACCGAGGTATCCATCGGGCACTGAAGCTTTCTTT. The V gene is TRBV13, the J gene TRBJ1-1, with D unresolved. The CDR3 covers 16 residues. V gave up 4 bases and J gave up 4 bases, with 19 bases separating them. Germline V lookup: CDR1 PRHDT, CDR2 FYEKMQ (reference sequence).